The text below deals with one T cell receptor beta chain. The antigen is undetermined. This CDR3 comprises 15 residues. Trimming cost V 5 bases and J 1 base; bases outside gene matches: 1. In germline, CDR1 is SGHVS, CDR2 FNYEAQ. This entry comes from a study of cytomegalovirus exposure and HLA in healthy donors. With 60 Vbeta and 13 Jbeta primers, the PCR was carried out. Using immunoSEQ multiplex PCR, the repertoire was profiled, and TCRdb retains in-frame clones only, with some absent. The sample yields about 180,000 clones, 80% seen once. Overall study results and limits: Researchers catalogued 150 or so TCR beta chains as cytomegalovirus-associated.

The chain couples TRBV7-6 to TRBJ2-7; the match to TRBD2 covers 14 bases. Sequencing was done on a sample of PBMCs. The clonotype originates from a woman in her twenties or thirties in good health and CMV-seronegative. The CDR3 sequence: CASSRTSGGSYEQYF. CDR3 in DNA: TGTGCCAGCAGCAGGACTAGCGGGGGGTCCTACGAGCAGTACTTC.